The clone carrying this T cell receptor (beta chain) showed up just once. This record comes from a study of blood T cell repertoires in COVID-19. V shed 5 bases, J shed 6 bases, and the junction held 10 bases outside the gene matches. In germline, CDR1 is LNHNV, CDR2 YYDKDF (reference sequence). The CDR3 consists of 15 residues. Sequencing used immunoSEQ multiplex PCR; TCRdb keeps in-frame clones, though not all of them. The table records about 130,000 clones, 79% of them present only once. The source of this sequence is a woman aged 70 to 79 with COVID-19, enrolled during active disease. Sequencing was carried out using peripheral blood. The chain couples TRBV15 to TRBJ2-1; 7 bases align to TRBD1. The CDR3 nucleotides are TGTGCCACCAGCTCTCAAGGGGCAGGGGGCAATGAGCAGTTCTTC. This codes for CATSSQGAGGNEQFF.